This entry describes one T cell receptor (beta chain). What it binds is not known. This specimen belongs to a study of radiotherapy plus CTLA-4 blockade in lung cancer. Study-wide context: Objective response was observed in roughly 20% of patients, and disease control in 31%.

The CDR3 consists of 15 residues. V was pared by 0 bases and J by 14 bases, with 17 bases between. Germline CDR1 LNHNV, CDR2 YYDKDF (reference sequence). The study, taken as a whole, reports: Tumor-origin TCR clones grew in blood after radiotherapy plus ipilimumab.

The assay was immunoSEQ multiplex PCR, and TCRdb's table has in-frame clones only and misses some. The sample has around 82,000 clones, 70% to 90% seen once. The sample consisted of peripheral blood, taken from a patient treated with radiotherapy plus ipilimumab. The clonotype was recovered from a human donor with non-small cell lung cancer that progressed on radiotherapy plus ipilimumab. The chain combines TRBV15 with TRBJ1-6; D is uncertain. In DNA form, the CDR3 reads TGTGCCACCAGCAGAGAAGCTGGCCAGTATGGGACCCTCCACTTT. This gives the protein CATSREAGQYGTLHF.